The 28 T cell receptor beta chains listed next were all sequenced from one sample in a study of blood T cells in healthy people across ages. Primers used in a second PCR of about 6 to 11 cycles were a sample-barcoded 5' primer and a J-beta primer mix. TCRdb fed the 5' RACE reads into MiXCR, producing one record per CDR3 protein. The repertoire holds roughly 720,000 distinct CDR3 sequences, with 53% as singletons. Sequencing was done on a sample of blood. These receptors were taken from an elderly man in good health.

CDR3 protein: CSASSPTTYYEQYF. The CDR3 DNA is TGCAGTGCGTCGAGTCCAACAACATACTACGAGCAGTACTTC. V gene TRBV20-1 combines with J gene TRBJ2-7; no firm D call. The CDR3 covers 14 residues. The germline V gene encodes CDR1 DFQATT and CDR2 SNEGSKA (reference sequence). V lost 6 bases, J lost 3 bases, and 18 bases lay in between.

This chain joins TRBV4-2 and TRBJ1-5, with 11 positions matching TRBD1. The germline V gene encodes CDR1 LGHNA and CDR2 YNFKEQ. The CDR3 is 16 residues long. The V gene end was trimmed by 1 base and the J gene end by 6 bases; junction bases not matched to a gene: 5. The CDR3 DNA is TGTGCCAGCAGCCAAGGGGTGGGACAGGGGGGTCAGCCCCAGCATTTT. This gives the protein CASSQGVGQGGQPQHF.

The V and J genes are TRBV18 and TRBJ2-1; 7 bases are a match to TRBD2. The CDR3 spans 14 residues. Germline CDR1 and CDR2: KGHSH and LQKENI. With V trimmed by 8 bases and J by 4 bases, 8 bases remained unmatched. CDR3 in DNA: TGTGCCAGCGAAACTAGCGCGGGGTACAATGAGCAGTTCTTC. It specifies CASETSAGYNEQFF.

This clonotype was recorded once. The gene calls are TRBV9 and TRBJ2-3; a possible D gene is TRBD2 (6 bases). CDR3 length: 15 amino acids. The germline V and J ends were trimmed by 9 bases and 14 bases, with 31 bases remaining between them. Per germline, CDR1 SGDLS and CDR2 YYNGEE. This CDR3 is CATPGSGGTHRYAYF. CDR3 coding DNA: TGTGCCACCCCAGGTTCTGGCGGGACCCACAGATACGCGTATTTT.

Only a few counts were recorded for this clonotype. The chain has TRBV5-1 and TRBJ2-7, with 8 bases fitting TRBD1. With 4 bases clipped from V and 5 bases from J, the junction kept 8 bases outside the gene matches. This CDR3 has 14 residues. CDR1 SGHRS and CDR2 YFSETQ come from the germline V gene. CDR3 coding DNA: TGCGCCAGCAGCCTGGGACAGGTAGAGAACGAGCAGTACTTC. Translated, it gives CASSLGQVENEQYF.

The chain is built from TRBV20-1 and TRBJ2-4, with 10 bases matching TRBD2. Germline V gene lookup returns CDR1 DFQATT and CDR2 SNEGSKA (reference sequence). The CDR3 consists of 13 residues. Trimming took 5 bases from V and 13 from J; bases not matched to a gene: 11. The CDR3: CSARSGRADGQYF. For the CDR3, the DNA is TGCAGTGCTCGAAGCGGGAGGGCCGATGGGCAGTACTTC.

The chain employs TRBV4-2 and TRBJ2-5; D might be TRBD1 (6 bases). The J call could be wrong; TRBJ2-7 is a better fit for the DNA end. The germline V gene encodes CDR1 LGHNA and CDR2 YNFKEQ. The CDR3 is 15 amino acids. The CDR3 bases are TGTGCCAGCAGCCATCGACAGGCGGGCGGTCACGAGCAGTACTTC. Its translation is CASSHRQAGGHEQYF.

The V gene is TRBV5-1, the J gene TRBJ2-2; D ambiguous. Trimming shortened V by 5 bases and J by 7 bases, and 15 bases separated the two germline ends. CDR3 length: 14 amino acids. CDR1 is SGHRS, CDR2 YFSETQ, per germline. The CDR3 DNA follows: TGCGCCAGCAGTAACACTGAGGTGGTCGGGGAGCTGTTTTTT. Its protein product is CASSNTEVVGELFF. The complete variable domain, with remaining parts taken from reference TRBV5-1 and TRBJ2-2, reads KAGVTQTPRYLIKTRGQQVTLSCSPISGHRSVSWYQQTPGQGLQFLFEYFSETQRNKGNFPGRFSGRQFSNSRSEMNVSTLELGDSALYLCASSNTEVVGELFFGEGSRLTVL.

The chain has TRBV30 and TRBJ2-3; perhaps TRBD2 as D (7 bases). Germline CDR1 is GTSNPN and CDR2 is SVGIG (reference sequence). This CDR3 spans 15 amino acids. The ends were cut back, 0 bases at V and 14 bases at J, with 24 bases in the middle. CDR3: CAWSVTGRGHRYAYF. The CDR3 nucleotides are TGTGCCTGGAGTGTAACAGGGCGGGGGCACAGATACGCGTATTTT.

The chain is built from TRBV28 and TRBJ2-7; D is unclear. CDR1 is MDHEN and CDR2 is SYDVKM in the germline V gene. Trimming removed 6 bases from V and 6 bases from J, with 12 bases in between. The CDR3 is 12 residues long. The CDR3 here is CASSSADREQYF. In nucleotides, the CDR3 is TGTGCCAGCAGCAGCGCTGATCGCGAGCAGTACTTC.

The V and J genes are TRBV10-3 and TRBJ2-1; D may be TRBD1 (5 bases). This CDR3 spans 16 amino acids. The V gene lost 4 bases and the J gene lost 10 bases, with 23 bases spanning the gap. The germline CDR1 and CDR2 sequences are ENHRY and SYGVKD. The CDR3 here is CAISGQSLVLSYEQFF. As DNA, the CDR3 is TGTGCCATCAGTGGACAGTCCCTAGTCCTATCCTACGAGCAGTTCTTC.

The gene calls are TRBV3-1 and TRBJ2-5; unclear D gene. Germline V gene sequence: CDR1 LGHDT, CDR2 YNNKEL (reference sequence). V gave up 2 bases and J gave up 5 bases, with 12 bases separating them. There are 14 residues in the CDR3. The CDR3 DNA follows: TGTGCCAGCAGCCAAAGAGAGAGTTGGGAGACCCAGTACTTC. Translated: CASSQRESWETQYF.

In nucleotides, the CDR3 is TGCGCCAGCAGCTTGGTGGGACAGACCTCGCGGGAGCAGTACTTC. It specifies CASSLVGQTSREQYF. The rearrangement links TRBV5-1 to TRBJ2-5; D tentatively fits TRBD1 or TRBD2 (7 bases each). CDR1 and CDR2 (germline): SGHRS, YFSETQ. This CDR3 spans 15 amino acids. The V end was cut by 0 bases, the J end by 11 bases, with 20 bases between.

The chain's CDR3 is CASSPMGGHGTDTQYF. CDR3 DNA: TGTGCCAGCAGTCCCATGGGGGGGCACGGGACAGATACGCAGTATTTT. The genes are TRBV28 and TRBJ2-3; a possible D gene is TRBD2 (7 bases). CDR3 length: 16 residues. The germline V gene has CDR1 MDHEN and CDR2 SYDVKM. The V end was cut by 5 bases, the J end by 3 bases, with 18 bases between.

The chain has TRBV5-1 and TRBJ2-7; D may be TRBD1 (5 bases). Germline values: CDR1 SGHRS, CDR2 YFSETQ. There are 15 residues in the CDR3. V dropped 0 bases and J dropped 7 bases, with 17 bases sitting between them. The CDR3 DNA reads as TGCGCCAGCAGCTTGGAGGGGCATTTTCAAGGAGAGCAGTACTTC. The encoded protein is CASSLEGHFQGEQYF.

The chain links TRBV6-1 to TRBJ2-1; 7 bases are a match to TRBD1. This CDR3 spans 15 amino acids. V shed 6 bases and J 5 bases; nucleotides not matched to a gene: 10. Germline lookup yields CDR1 MNHNS and CDR2 SASEGT. CDR3 loop: CASSFMGQHDNEQFF. In DNA form, the CDR3 reads TGTGCCAGCAGCTTCATGGGACAGCACGACAATGAGCAGTTCTTC.

This clonotype was detected only a few times. The rearrangement uses TRBV29-1 and TRBJ2-1; no clear D gene. The germline gives CDR1 SQVTM, CDR2 ANQGSEA. The CDR3 contains 13 residues. The V end lost 1 base, the J end lost 2 bases, and 6 bases lay between the germline ends. CDR3 sequence: CSVEGGTYNEQFF. The CDR3 nucleotides read TGCAGCGTTGAAGGGGGTACCTACAATGAGCAGTTCTTC.

The chain uses TRBV20-1 and TRBJ2-1; TRBD2 matches at 10 bases. V was clipped by 5 bases and J by 0 bases; unmatched bases: 10. Germline assignment: CDR1 DFQATT and CDR2 SNEGSKA (reference sequence). The CDR3 has 17 amino acids. The CDR3 nucleotides read TGCAGTGCTCCTCGTCCGGGACTAGCGAGCTCCTACAATGAGCAGTTCTTC. Protein: CSAPRPGLASSYNEQFF.

In its sample, this clonotype was seen once. The V gene is TRBV2, the J gene TRBJ2-7; TRBD2 might be the D (6 bases). The CDR3 covers 14 residues. Looked up from germline, CDR1 is SNHLY and CDR2 is FYNNEI. V shed 6 bases and J shed 3 bases, with 15 bases lying between them. The CDR3 nucleotides read TGTGCCAGCAGGGGGAGGAAATTGCACTACGAGCAGTACTTC. This sequence encodes CASRGRKLHYEQYF.

V gene TRBV28 combines with J gene TRBJ2-7; TRBD2 aligns across 7 bases. The germline V gene encodes CDR1 MDHEN and CDR2 SYDVKM. The V gene end was trimmed by 6 bases and the J gene end by 5 bases; junction bases not matched to a gene: 7. The CDR3 is made up of 13 amino acids. CDR3 coding DNA: TGTGCCAGCAGGACGGGAGGTCGGAACGAGCAGTACTTC. This encodes CASRTGGRNEQYF. The variable domain in full, with the rest retrieved from reference TRBV28 and TRBJ2-7, is DVKVTQSSRYLVKRTGEKVFLECVQDMDHENMFWYRQDPGLGLRLIYFSYDVKMKEKGDIPEGYSVSREKKERFSLILESASTNQTSMYLCASRTGGRNEQYFGPGTRLTVT.

The chain couples TRBV30 to TRBJ1-2; TRBD1 might be the D (5 bases). V lost 2 bases and J lost 3, with 13 bases in between. The CDR3 has 14 residues. Germline CDR1 GTSNPN, CDR2 SVGIG (reference sequence). The CDR3 spells CAWSRRDGDYGYTF. The DNA for the CDR3 is TGTGCCTGGAGTAGGAGGGACGGAGACTATGGCTACACCTTC.

The genes are TRBV20-1 and TRBJ2-7; tentatively, D is TRBD2 (5 bases). V lost 6 bases, J lost 0 bases, and 15 bases lay in between. This CDR3 region has 14 residues. The germline CDR1 and CDR2 sequences are DFQATT and SNEGSKA (reference sequence). The CDR3 DNA reads as TGCAGTGCACCCGACGGTGCGGGCTCCTACGAGCAGTACTTC. Translating it yields CSAPDGAGSYEQYF.

The chain is built from TRBV7-2 and TRBJ2-1; no reliable D call. Trimming took 1 base from V and 6 from J, leaving 13 bases between them. This CDR3 is built from 15 residues. Germline CDR1 reads SGHTA; CDR2 reads FQGNSA. Here the CDR3 DNA reads TGTGCCAGCAGCTTAGACAGAGAATGGGGCAATGAGCAGTTCTTC. It yields the protein CASSLDREWGNEQFF.

The V call is TRBV28, the J call TRBJ1-6; a possible D gene is TRBD1 (6 bases). Trimming cost V 7 bases and J 7 bases, with 17 bases left between them. This CDR3 region has 15 residues. Germline V lookup: CDR1 MDHEN, CDR2 SYDVKM. The DNA of the CDR3 is TGTGCCAGCACCGCGCTTACAGGGTTCAATTCACCCCTCCACTTT. This codes for CASTALTGFNSPLHF.

This clonotype turned up a few times. This rearrangement joins TRBV6-6 to TRBJ2-7, with TRBD1 identical over 7 bases. Germline CDR1 and CDR2: MNHNY and SVGAGI (reference sequence). With V trimmed by 7 bases and J by 0 bases, 6 bases remained unmatched. This CDR3 region has 14 residues. The CDR3 is CASNLQGSSYEQYF. The DNA of the CDR3 is TGTGCCAGCAATCTACAGGGGAGCTCCTACGAGCAGTACTTC.

CDR3 coding DNA: TGTGCCAGCAGTCCCGGGGCAGCGGAGTATTACAATGAGCAGTTCTTC. Residues: CASSPGAAEYYNEQFF. This sequence joins TRBV6-5 and TRBJ2-1; perhaps D is TRBD1 or TRBD2 (5 bases each). This CDR3 is 16 amino acids long. Looked up from germline, CDR1 is MNHEY and CDR2 is SVGAGI. V shed 5 bases and J shed 4 bases, with 18 bases lying between them.

This clonotype was counted between two and nine times. The chain employs TRBV5-4 and TRBJ1-1; D uncertain. V was pared by 7 bases and J by 1 base, with 11 bases between. The CDR3 sequence is 13 residues long. Per germline, CDR1 SGHNT and CDR2 YYREEE (reference sequence). The CDR3 DNA follows: TGTGCCAGCCATCCAGTGCCGAACACTGAAGCTTTCTTT. It yields the protein CASHPVPNTEAFF.

The V and J genes are TRBV20-1 and TRBJ2-5; D unresolved. Trimming pared 4 bases from V and 2 bases from J, leaving 20 bases between. Looked up from germline, CDR1 is DFQATT and CDR2 is SNEGSKA (reference sequence). This CDR3 region has 16 residues. The CDR3 nucleotides read TGCAGTGCTAACCACATGGCACAAGGCCCACAAGAGACCCAGTACTTC. Amino acids: CSANHMAQGPQETQYF.